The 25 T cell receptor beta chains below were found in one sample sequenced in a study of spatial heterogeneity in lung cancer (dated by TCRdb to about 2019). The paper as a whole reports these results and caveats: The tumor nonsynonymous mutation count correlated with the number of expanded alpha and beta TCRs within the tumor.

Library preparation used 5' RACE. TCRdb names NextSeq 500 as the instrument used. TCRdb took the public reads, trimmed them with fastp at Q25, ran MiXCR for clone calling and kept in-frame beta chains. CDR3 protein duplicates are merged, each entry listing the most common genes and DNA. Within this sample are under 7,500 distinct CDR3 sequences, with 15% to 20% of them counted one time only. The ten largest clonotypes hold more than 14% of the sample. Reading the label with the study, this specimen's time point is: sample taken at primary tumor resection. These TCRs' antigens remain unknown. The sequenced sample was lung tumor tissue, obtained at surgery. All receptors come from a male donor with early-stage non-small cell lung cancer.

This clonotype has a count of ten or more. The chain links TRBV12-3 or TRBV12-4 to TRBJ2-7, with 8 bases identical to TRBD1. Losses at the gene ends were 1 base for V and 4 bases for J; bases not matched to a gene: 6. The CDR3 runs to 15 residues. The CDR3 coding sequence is TGTGCCAGCAGTTTAGGGACAGGGTTTTTTTACGAGCAGTACTTC. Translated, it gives CASSLGTGFFYEQYF.

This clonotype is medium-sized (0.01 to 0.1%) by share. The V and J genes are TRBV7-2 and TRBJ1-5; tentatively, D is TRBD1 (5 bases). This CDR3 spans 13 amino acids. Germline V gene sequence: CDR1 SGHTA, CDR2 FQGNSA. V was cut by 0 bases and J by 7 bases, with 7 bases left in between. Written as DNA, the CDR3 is TGTGCCAGCAGCTTAGCGGCAGGGCAGCCCCAGCATTTT. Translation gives CASSLAAGQPQHF.

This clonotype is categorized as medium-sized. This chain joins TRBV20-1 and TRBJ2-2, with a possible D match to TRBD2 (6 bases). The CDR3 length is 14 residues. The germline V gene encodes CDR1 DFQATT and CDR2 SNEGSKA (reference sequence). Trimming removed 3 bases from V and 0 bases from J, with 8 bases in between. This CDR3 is CSASSGANTGELFF. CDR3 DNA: TGCAGTGCTAGTAGCGGAGCGAACACCGGGGAGCTGTTTTTT.

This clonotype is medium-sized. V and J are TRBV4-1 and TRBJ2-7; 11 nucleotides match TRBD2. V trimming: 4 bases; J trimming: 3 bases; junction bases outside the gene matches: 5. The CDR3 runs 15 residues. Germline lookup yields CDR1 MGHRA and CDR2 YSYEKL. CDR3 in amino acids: CASSLNSGRVYEQYF. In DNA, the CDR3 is TGCGCCAGCAGCCTAAATAGCGGGAGGGTCTACGAGCAGTACTTC.

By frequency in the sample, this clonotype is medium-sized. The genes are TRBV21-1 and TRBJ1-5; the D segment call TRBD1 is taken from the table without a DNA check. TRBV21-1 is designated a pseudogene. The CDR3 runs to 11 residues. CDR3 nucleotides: TGTGCCATACAGGGTTTCCAGCCCCAGCATTTT. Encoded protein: CAIQGFQPQHF.

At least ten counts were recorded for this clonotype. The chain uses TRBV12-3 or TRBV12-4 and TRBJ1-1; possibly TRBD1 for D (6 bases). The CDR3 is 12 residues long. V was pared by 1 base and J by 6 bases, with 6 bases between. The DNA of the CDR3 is TGTGCCAGCAGTTTAGGGACAGCTGAAGCTTTCTTT. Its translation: CASSLGTAEAFF.

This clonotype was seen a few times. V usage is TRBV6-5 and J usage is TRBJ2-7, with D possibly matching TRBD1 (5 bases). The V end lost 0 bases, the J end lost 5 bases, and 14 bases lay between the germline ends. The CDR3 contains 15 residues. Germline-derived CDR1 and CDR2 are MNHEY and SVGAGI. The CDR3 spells CASSYSFGPTDEQYF. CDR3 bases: TGTGCCAGCAGTTACTCTTTCGGTCCGACAGACGAGCAGTACTTC.

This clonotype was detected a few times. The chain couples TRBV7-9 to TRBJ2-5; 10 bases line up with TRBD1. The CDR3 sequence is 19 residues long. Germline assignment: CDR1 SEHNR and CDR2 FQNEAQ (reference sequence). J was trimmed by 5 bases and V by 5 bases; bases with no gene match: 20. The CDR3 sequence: CASSLNSWRTGGNGETQYF. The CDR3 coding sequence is TGTGCCAGCAGCCTGAATAGCTGGCGGACAGGGGGTAATGGTGAGACCCAGTACTTC.

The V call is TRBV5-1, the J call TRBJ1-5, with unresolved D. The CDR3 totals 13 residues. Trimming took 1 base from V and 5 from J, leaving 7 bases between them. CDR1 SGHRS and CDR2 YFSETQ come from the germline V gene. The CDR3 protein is CASSLLADQPQHF. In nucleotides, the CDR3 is TGCGCCAGCAGCTTGTTGGCTGATCAGCCCCAGCATTTT.

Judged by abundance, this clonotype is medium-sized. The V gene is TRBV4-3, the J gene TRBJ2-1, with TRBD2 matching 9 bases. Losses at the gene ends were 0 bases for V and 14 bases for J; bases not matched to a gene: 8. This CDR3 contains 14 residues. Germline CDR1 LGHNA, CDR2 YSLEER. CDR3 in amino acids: CASSQELGSGGEFF. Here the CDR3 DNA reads TGCGCCAGCAGCCAAGAATTAGGTAGCGGGGGAGAGTTCTTC.

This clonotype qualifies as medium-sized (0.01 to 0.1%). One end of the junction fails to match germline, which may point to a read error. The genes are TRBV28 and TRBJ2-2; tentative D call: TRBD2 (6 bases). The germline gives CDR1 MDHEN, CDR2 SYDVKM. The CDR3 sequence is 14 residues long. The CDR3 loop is CAINRGGNPGELFF. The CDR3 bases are TGTGCCATCAATCGGGGCGGGAACCCCGGGGAGCTGTTTTTT.

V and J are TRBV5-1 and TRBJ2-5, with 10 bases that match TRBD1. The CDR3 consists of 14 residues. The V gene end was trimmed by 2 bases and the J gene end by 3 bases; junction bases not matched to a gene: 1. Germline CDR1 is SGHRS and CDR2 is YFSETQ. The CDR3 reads CASSFGQGEETQYF. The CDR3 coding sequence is TGCGCCAGCAGCTTTGGACAGGGGGAAGAGACCCAGTACTTC.

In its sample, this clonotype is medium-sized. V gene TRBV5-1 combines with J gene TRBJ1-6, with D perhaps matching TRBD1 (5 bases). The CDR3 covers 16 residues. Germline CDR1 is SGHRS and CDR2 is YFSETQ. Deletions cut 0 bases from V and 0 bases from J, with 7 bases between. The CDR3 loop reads CASSLDRNSYNSPLHF. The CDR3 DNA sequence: TGCGCCAGCAGCTTGGACAGGAACTCCTATAATTCACCCCTCCACTTT. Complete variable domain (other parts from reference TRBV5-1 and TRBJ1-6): KAGVTQTPRYLIKTRGQQVTLSCSPISGHRSVSWYQQTPGQGLQFLFEYFSETQRNKGNFPGRFSGRQFSNSRSEMNVSTLELGDSALYLCASSLDRNSYNSPLHFGNGTRLTVT.

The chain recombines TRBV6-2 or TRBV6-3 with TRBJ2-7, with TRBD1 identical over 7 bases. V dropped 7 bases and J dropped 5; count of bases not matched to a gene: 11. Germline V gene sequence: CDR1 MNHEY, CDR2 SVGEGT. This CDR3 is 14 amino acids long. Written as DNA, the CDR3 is TGTGCCAGCATCTCAGGGGGAAGGTTTCACGAGCAGTACTTC. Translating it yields CASISGGRFHEQYF.

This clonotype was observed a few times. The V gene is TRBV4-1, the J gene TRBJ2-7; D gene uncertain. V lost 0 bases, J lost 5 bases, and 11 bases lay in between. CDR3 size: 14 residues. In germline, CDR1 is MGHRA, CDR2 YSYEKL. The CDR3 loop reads CASSQDWMLDEQYF. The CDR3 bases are TGCGCCAGCAGCCAAGATTGGATGTTGGACGAGCAGTACTTC.

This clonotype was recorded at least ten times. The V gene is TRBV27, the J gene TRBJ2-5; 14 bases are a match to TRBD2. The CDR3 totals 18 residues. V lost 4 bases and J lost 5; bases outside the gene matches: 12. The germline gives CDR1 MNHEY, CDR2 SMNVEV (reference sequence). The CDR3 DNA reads TGTGCCAGCAGTTCGCGACTAGCGGGAGGGCCCAACTGGGAGACCCAGTACTTC. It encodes CASSSRLAGGPNWETQYF.

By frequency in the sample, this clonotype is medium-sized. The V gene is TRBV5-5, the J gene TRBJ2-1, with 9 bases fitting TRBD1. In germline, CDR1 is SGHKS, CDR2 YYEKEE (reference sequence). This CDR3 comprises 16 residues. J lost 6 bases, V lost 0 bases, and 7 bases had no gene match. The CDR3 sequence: CASSLVGTGLSNEQFF. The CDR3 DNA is TGTGCCAGCAGCTTGGTAGGGACAGGGCTAAGCAATGAGCAGTTCTTC.

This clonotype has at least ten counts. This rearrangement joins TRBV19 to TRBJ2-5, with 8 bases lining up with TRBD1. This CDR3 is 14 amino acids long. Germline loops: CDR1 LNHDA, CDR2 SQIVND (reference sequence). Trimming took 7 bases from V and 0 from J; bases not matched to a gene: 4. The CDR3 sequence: CASTQGANQETQYF. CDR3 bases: TGTGCCAGTACCCAGGGGGCTAACCAAGAGACCCAGTACTTC.

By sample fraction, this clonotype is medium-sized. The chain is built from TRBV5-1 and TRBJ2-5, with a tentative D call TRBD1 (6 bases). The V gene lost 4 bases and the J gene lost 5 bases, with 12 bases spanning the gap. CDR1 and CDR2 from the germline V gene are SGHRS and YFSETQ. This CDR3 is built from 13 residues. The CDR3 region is CASSQGFEETQYF. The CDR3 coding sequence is TGCGCCAGCAGCCAGGGGTTTGAGGAGACCCAGTACTTC.

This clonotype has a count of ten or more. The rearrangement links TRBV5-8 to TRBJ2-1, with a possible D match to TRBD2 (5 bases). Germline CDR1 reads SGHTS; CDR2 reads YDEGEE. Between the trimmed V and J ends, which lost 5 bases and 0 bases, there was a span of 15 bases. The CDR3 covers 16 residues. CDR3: CASRTIGSSSYNEQFF. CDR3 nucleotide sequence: TGTGCCAGCAGGACTATAGGGAGTAGCTCCTACAATGAGCAGTTCTTC.

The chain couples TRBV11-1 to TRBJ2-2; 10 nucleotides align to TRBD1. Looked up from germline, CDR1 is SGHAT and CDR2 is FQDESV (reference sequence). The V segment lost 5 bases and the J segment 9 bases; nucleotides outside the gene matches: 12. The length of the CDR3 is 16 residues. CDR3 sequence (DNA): TGTGCCAGCAGCGCCCGACAGGGGGCGGGAACCAGGGAGCTGTTTTTT. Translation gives CASSARQGAGTRELFF.

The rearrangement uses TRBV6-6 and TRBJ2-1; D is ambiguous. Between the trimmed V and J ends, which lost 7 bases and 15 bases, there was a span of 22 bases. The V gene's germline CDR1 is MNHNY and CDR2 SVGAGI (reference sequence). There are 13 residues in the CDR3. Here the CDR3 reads CASTYSIGGMGFF. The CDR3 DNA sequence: TGTGCCAGCACCTACTCGATAGGTGGAATGGGGTTCTTC.

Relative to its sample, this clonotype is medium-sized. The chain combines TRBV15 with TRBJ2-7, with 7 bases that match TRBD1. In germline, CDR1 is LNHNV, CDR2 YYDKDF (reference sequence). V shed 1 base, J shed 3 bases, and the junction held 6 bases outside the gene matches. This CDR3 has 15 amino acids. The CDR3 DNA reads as TGTGCCACCAGCAGAGGGGGGACAGCTTTCTACGAGCAGTACTTC. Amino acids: CATSRGGTAFYEQYF.

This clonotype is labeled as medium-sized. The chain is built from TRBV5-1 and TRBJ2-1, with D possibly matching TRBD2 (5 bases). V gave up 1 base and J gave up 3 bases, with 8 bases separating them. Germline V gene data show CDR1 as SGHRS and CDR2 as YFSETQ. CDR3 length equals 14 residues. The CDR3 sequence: CASSLSGDYNEQFF. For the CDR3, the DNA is TGCGCCAGCAGCTTGTCCGGGGACTACAATGAGCAGTTCTTC.

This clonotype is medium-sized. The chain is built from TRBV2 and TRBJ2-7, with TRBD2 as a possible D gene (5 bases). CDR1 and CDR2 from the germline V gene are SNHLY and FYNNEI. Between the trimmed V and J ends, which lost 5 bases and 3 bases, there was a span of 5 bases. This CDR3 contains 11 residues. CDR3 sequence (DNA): TGTGCCAGCAGTCGGGGCTACGAGCAGTACTTC. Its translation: CASSRGYEQYF. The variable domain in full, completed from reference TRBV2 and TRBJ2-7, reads EPEVTQTPSHQVTQMGQEVILRCVPISNHLYFYWYRQILGQKVEFLVSFYNNEISEKSEIFDDQFSVERPDGSNFTLKIRSTKLEDSAMYFCASSRGYEQYFGPGTRLTVT.